The following is a T cell receptor (beta chain) sequence with its context. This clone has a handful of counts. Its antigen is still unknown. No clone much larger than this one lies a single base away; base qualities are absent. The immunoSEQ assay was applied to genomic DNA for TCRB CDR3 sequencing. The authors' analysis ran thus. Only a few patient CD8+ clones larger than 1% matched published virus-specific TCRB sequences when compared against them. Analyses were restricted to productive TCRB rearrangements. A clone was defined by a unique TCRB CDR3 sequence, and clonality was computed as a productive clonality index based on Shannon entropy. To calculate repertoire overlap between two samples, the template counts of each clone were considered relative to each sample's total templates. V-gene usage from TCRB sequencing and V-gene usage measured by flow cytometry were correlated (Spearman r of 0.61). TCRdb limited this immuneACCESS table to in-frame rearrangements with V and J called. A share of clones is missing; checked studies link under half to unresolved V genes, and the rest is unexplained. V, J and clone size are those of that table, while D and trimming were read from the DNA. For this sample the table gives 15,000 to 20,000 clones, of which roughly 85% were detected only once. Around 7% of the sample belongs to the ten largest clones.

CDR1 GTSNPN and CDR2 SVGIG were looked up in the germline V gene (reference sequence). The CDR3, cysteine through phenylalanine, is 13 amino acids long. The retained sequence is limited to the CDR3, 39 bases, with the frame set at the first base. V is clipped by 1 base and J by 6 bases, and the sequence between their germline boundaries is 12 bases long. The data are from a study of somatic mutations in cytotoxic T cells in rheumatoid arthritis (dated by TCRdb to about 2017). Context from the whole study: Right after diagnosis and prior to the start of any treatment, about 33 ml EDTA of peripheral blood was drawn from patients. A total of around 65 rheumatoid arthritis patients and more than 15 healthy controls underwent TCRB deep sequencing. In newly diagnosed rheumatoid arthritis without treatment, the study examined if expanded CD8+ T-cell clones harbor somatic mutations, relying on TCRB deep sequencing to characterize clonality. The median ages of the patient and control groups were essentially identical. A FACSAria II or Sony SH800 was used to flow-sort some V beta antibody-stained T-cell populations at nearly 100% purity, and TCRB sequencing was also done on sorted V beta1+ cells. Overall study outcomes, separate from this receptor: CD8+ T-cell clonality did not differ significantly between rheumatoid arthritis patients and age-matched healthy controls. The antigen targets of the expanded CD8+ clones were unknown, and absence from virus-specific databases did not rule out viral specificity. The slight underrepresentation of TRBV07 in patients was not corrected for multiple comparisons. CD8+ clonality increased with age in patients (Spearman r ~ 0.5) but not in healthy controls. In 8 out of 65 patients, more than 20% of CD8+ cells belonged to the largest CD8+ clone, while several identical CD8+ TCRB sequences were shared between blood and synovial fluid.

Flow cytometry confirmed the purity of CD4+ and CD8+ cells that had been isolated by positive magnetic bead selection on an AutoMACS. Clonal expansions were first screened by flow cytometry with a TCR V beta antibody panel, then characterized by TCRB deep sequencing of sorted CD8+ fractions. Ficoll-Paque PLUS density gradient separation was used to isolate peripheral blood mononuclear cells. DNA was extracted from CD4-enriched, CD8-enriched or PBMC samples with Nucleospin Tissue or Tissue XS kits and quantified with a Qubit 2.0 fluorometer. The chain joins TRBV30 to TRBJ1-2; the D segment could be TRBD1, given 6 matching bases. Sequenced: CD8+ T cells sorted from blood. The sequence came from a woman aged 40-49 years with rheumatoid arthritis. The DNA sequence is TGTGCCTGGAGTGACGGGGGGGCCGATGGCTACACCTTC. Its protein reads: CAWSDGGADGYTF.